This is a list of T cell receptor beta chains from one sample in a study of blood T cell repertoires in COVID-19. Assay used: immunoSEQ multiplex PCR; TCRdb lists only in-frame clones, some missing. The sample shows under 200,000 clones, 82% of them seen only once. Sequences were obtained from PBMCs or T cells enriched from blood (not recorded which). All receptors derive from a man aged 55 to 70 who had recovered from COVID-19. Each CDR3 is given with its conserved first and last residue. D genes are given only for firm matches. Some rows have no size entry. The others give once, few or many, or a class for an expanded clone.

j_call clone_size d_call v_call cdr3_aa cdr3_nt
TRBJ2-5 once - TRBV5-1 CASSLAGELEETQYF TGCGCCAGCAGCTTGGCAGGGGAGCTCGAAGAGACCCAGTACTTC
TRBJ2-2 few TRBD1 TRBV19 CASSMDRVYAGELFF TGTGCCAGTAGTATGGACAGGGTGTATGCCGGGGAGCTGTTTTTT
TRBJ1-2 - - TRBV6-5 CASSLGPGWDGYTF TGTGCCAGCAGCCTAGGGCCGGGGTGGGATGGCTACACCTTC
TRBJ2-7 - - TRBV18 CASSPRNSGNSYEQYF TGTGCCAGCTCACCACGAAACAGCGGAAACTCCTACGAGCAGTACTTC
TRBJ2-7 - TRBD1 TRBV6-2/TRBV6-3 CASRLTGGYEQYF TGTGCCAGCCGCCTGACAGGGGGCTACGAGCAGTACTTC
TRBJ2-1 few TRBD1 TRBV28 CASSLEGALEQFF TGTGCCAGCAGTTTAGAGGGGGCACTTGAGCAGTTCTTC
TRBJ1-1 - TRBD1 TRBV15 CATSRVIRQGLTEAFF TGTGCCACCAGCAGAGTAATTAGACAGGGGTTAACTGAAGCTTTCTTT
TRBJ1-2 - TRBD1 TRBV28 CASSLVDRGRSGYTF TGTGCCAGCAGTTTAGTGGACAGGGGGCGGTCTGGCTACACCTTC
TRBJ1-1 once - TRBV6-5 CASRAGDMNTEAFF TGTGCCAGCAGGGCCGGGGACATGAACACTGAAGCTTTCTTT
TRBJ1-2 - - TRBV2 CASSKRDPTYGYTF TGTGCCAGCAGTAAGCGGGATCCCACTTATGGCTACACCTTC
TRBJ1-2 few - TRBV4-2 CASSQDLLPTNYGYTF TGTGCCAGCAGCCAAGATCTCCTGCCTACTAACTATGGCTACACCTTC
TRBJ2-2 - - TRBV5-1 CASSLGRQPNTGELFF TGCGCCAGCAGCTTGGGGCGGCAGCCGAACACCGGGGAGCTGTTTTTT
TRBJ1-2 - - TRBV30 CAWSSDGPKREGYTF TGTGCCTGGAGTAGCGACGGTCCGAAAAGGGAGGGCTACACCTTC
TRBJ1-1 - - TRBV5-1 CASNDKPGNTEAFF TGCGCCAGTAACGACAAACCAGGGAACACTGAAGCTTTCTTT
TRBJ1-5 once - TRBV24-1 CATSVEGPNQPQHF TGTGCCACCAGTGTGGAGGGCCCGAATCAGCCCCAGCATTTT
TRBJ2-5 - - TRBV6-2/TRBV6-3 CASGRDFKYF TGTGCCAGCGGCCGGGACTTTAAGTACTTC
TRBJ2-1 - - TRBV24-1 CATSGQGIFYNEQFF TGTGCCACCAGTGGTCAGGGGATTTTCTACAATGAGCAGTTCTTC
TRBJ1-5 - - TRBV6-1 CASSGASSGSNQPQHF TGTGCCAGCAGTGGGGCCTCCTCTGGTAGCAATCAGCCCCAGCATTTT
TRBJ2-1 - - TRBV19 CASSIWGGDEQFF TGTGCCAGTAGTATCTGGGGAGGAGATGAGCAGTTCTTC
TRBJ2-2 - - TRBV4-1 CASSPRGRGNTGELFF TGCGCCAGCAGCCCGAGGGGCAGGGGAAACACCGGGGAGCTGTTTTTT
TRBJ1-6 - - TRBV9 CASSVGRFGPLHF TGTGCCAGCAGCGTCGGCAGGTTTGGACCCCTCCACTTT
TRBJ2-3 - TRBD2 TRBV28 CASSPPSGPRTSTDTQYF TGTGCCAGCAGTCCCCCTAGCGGGCCTCGGACTAGCACAGATACGCAGTATTTT
TRBJ2-2 - TRBD2 TRBV9 CASSGWGSGGANTGELFF TGTGCCAGCAGCGGCTGGGGAAGCGGGGGGGCGAACACCGGGGAGCTGTTTTTT
TRBJ2-1 - TRBD2 TRBV7-9 CASSSYLLADNEQFF TGTGCCAGCAGCTCCTATTTACTAGCGGACAATGAGCAGTTCTTC
TRBJ2-2 - TRBD1 TRBV28 CASGRQGRAGELFF TGTGCCAGCGGAAGACAGGGTCGAGCCGGGGAGCTGTTTTTT
TRBJ2-3 - TRBD2 TRBV3-1/TRBV3-2 CASSQERLAGADTQYF TGTGCCAGCAGCCAAGAGCGCCTAGCGGGAGCAGATACGCAGTATTTT